Listed below are T cell receptor beta chains from one sample, sequenced in a study of response to subunit inactivated influenza vaccine. TCRdb reprocessed the RT-PCR reads with MiXCR, giving one entry per CDR3 protein. Counted here are 710,000 or so distinct CDR3 sequences, about 15% occurring once; the ten biggest clones make up around a tenth. Sequenced material: PBMCs from blood, taken 11 to 12 days after vaccination. The receptors derive from a man aged 45 to 65 who received an inactivated influenza vaccine. CDR3s leave out the opening cysteine and the closing phenylalanine or tryptophan. The D gene is left open where the match is weak.

d_gene	v_gene	j_gene	CDR3aa
TRBD2	TRBV5-1	TRBJ2-1	ASSLVGREAYNEQF
.	TRBV7-2	TRBJ1-4	ASSLVWTATNEKLF
.	TRBV7-8	TRBJ1-6	ASSLLLDSPLH
.	TRBV28	TRBJ1-2	ASTLRGGGYT
.	TRBV27	TRBJ2-7	ASSFGHPGSSYEQY
TRBD2	TRBV20-1	TRBJ2-1	SARDGTGTNYNEQF
.	TRBV4-2	TRBJ2-7	ASSQVIGSSYEQY
.	TRBV10-3	TRBJ1-3	AISESSRSGNTIY
.	TRBV7-6	TRBJ2-3	ASSPLTAAIRADTQY
.	TRBV29-1	TRBJ2-7	SVKRGGGYEQY
.	TRBV5-1	TRBJ2-1	ASSLDWDNEQF
TRBD1	TRBV5-8	TRBJ2-5	ASSLLGGEETQY
TRBD1	TRBV5-1	TRBJ1-2	ASSVTGGDYGYT
.	TRBV28	TRBJ2-7	ASSLEGIRV